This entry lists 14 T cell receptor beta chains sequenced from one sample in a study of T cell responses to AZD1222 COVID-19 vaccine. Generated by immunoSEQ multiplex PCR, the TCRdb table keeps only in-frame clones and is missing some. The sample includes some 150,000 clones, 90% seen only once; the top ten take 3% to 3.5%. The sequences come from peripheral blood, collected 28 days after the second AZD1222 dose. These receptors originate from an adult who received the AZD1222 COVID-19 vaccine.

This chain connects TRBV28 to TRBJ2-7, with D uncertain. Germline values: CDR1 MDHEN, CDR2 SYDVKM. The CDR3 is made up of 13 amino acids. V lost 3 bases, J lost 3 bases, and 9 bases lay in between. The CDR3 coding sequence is TGTGCCAGCAGTTTCTCGGGCCGCTACGAGCAGTACTTC. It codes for CASSFSGRYEQYF.

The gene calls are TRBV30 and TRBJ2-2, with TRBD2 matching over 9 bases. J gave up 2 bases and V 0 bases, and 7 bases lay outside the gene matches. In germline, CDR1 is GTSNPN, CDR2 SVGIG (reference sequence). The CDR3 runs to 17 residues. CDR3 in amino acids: CAWSVAGGRANTGELFF. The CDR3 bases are TGTGCCTGGAGTGTAGCGGGAGGCCGTGCTAACACCGGGGAGCTGTTTTTT.

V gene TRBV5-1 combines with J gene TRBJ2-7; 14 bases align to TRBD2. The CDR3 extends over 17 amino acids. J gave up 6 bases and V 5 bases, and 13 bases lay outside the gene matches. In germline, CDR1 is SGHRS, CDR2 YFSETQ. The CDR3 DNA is TGCGCCAGCAGTCGCCCCGGGACTAGCGGGAGTTCTTCCGAGCAGTACTTC. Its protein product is CASSRPGTSGSSSEQYF.

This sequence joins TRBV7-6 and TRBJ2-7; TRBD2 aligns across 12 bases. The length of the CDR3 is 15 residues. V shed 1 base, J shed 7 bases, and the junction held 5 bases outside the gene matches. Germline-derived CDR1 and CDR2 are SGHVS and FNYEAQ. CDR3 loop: CASSLGTSGTGEQYF. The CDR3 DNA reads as TGTGCCAGCAGCTTAGGGACTAGCGGGACCGGGGAGCAGTACTTC.

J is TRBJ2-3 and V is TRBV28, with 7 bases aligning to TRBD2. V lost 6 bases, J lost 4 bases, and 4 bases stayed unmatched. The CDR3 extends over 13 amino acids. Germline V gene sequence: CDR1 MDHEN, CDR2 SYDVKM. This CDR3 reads CASSGLVPDTQYF. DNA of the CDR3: TGTGCCAGCAGCGGACTAGTCCCAGATACGCAGTATTTT.

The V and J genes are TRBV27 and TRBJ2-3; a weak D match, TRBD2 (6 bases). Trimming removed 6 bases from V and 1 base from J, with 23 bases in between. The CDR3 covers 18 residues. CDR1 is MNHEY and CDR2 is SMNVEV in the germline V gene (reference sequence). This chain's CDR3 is CASRLGQIFSGGTDTQYF. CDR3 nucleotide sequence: TGTGCCAGCAGGCTCGGGCAGATCTTTTCGGGGGGCACAGATACGCAGTATTTT.

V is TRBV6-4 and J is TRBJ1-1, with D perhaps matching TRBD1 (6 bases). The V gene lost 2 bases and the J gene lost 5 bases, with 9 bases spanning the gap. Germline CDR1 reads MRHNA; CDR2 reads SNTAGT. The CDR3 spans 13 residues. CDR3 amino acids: CASSDRRGTEAFF. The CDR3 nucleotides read TGTGCCAGCAGTGACCGGAGGGGGACTGAAGCTTTCTTT.

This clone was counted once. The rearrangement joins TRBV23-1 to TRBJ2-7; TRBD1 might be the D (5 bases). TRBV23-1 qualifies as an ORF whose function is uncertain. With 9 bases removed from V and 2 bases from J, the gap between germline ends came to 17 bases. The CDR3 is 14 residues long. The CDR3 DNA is TGCGCCAGGGAGACTGGAGTGGGGCCCTACGAGCAGTACTTC. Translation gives CARETGVGPYEQYF.

Here the CDR3 reads CASSHPPGNTIYF. The CDR3 bases are TGTGCCAGCAGCCACCCACCTGGAAACACCATATATTTT. The J gene is TRBJ1-3, the V gene TRBV14, with D hard to call. Between the trimmed V and J ends, which lost 3 bases and 2 bases, there was a span of 5 bases. From germline, CDR1 is SGHDN and CDR2 FVKESK. The CDR3 runs 13 residues.

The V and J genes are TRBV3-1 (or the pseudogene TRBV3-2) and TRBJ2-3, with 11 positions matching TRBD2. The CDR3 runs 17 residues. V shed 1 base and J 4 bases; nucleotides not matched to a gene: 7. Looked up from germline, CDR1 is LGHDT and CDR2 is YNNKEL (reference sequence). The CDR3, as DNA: TGTGCCAGCAGCCAAGTAAGCGTACTAGCGGGAGCAGATACGCAGTATTTT. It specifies CASSQVSVLAGADTQYF.

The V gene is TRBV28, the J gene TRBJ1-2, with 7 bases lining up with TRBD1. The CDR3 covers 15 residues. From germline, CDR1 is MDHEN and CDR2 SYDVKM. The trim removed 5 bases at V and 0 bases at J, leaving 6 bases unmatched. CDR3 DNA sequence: TGTGCCAGCAGTCTCTACGGGACAGCTAACTATGGCTACACCTTC. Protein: CASSLYGTANYGYTF.

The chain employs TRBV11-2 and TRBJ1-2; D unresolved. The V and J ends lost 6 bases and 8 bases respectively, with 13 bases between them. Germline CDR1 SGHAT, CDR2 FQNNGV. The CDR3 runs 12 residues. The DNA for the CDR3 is TGTGCCAGCAGGGATGATACGAGGGGCTACACCTTC. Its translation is CASRDDTRGYTF.

CDR3 DNA: TGCAGTGCTAGTGGGCCTAGCCCAACCTACAATGAGCAGTTCTTC. Translation: CSASGPSPTYNEQFF. The rearrangement uses TRBV20-1 and TRBJ2-1; a possible D gene is TRBD2 (5 bases). CDR1 is DFQATT, CDR2 SNEGSKA, per germline (reference sequence). Trimming cost V 3 bases and J 2 bases, with 14 bases left between them. The CDR3 is 15 residues long.

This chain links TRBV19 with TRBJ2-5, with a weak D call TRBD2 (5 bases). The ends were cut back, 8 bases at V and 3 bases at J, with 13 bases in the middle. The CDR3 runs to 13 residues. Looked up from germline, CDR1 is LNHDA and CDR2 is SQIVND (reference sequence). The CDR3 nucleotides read TGTGCCAGTCAAAGCCCGGGAAAAGAGACCCAGTACTTC. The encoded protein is CASQSPGKETQYF.